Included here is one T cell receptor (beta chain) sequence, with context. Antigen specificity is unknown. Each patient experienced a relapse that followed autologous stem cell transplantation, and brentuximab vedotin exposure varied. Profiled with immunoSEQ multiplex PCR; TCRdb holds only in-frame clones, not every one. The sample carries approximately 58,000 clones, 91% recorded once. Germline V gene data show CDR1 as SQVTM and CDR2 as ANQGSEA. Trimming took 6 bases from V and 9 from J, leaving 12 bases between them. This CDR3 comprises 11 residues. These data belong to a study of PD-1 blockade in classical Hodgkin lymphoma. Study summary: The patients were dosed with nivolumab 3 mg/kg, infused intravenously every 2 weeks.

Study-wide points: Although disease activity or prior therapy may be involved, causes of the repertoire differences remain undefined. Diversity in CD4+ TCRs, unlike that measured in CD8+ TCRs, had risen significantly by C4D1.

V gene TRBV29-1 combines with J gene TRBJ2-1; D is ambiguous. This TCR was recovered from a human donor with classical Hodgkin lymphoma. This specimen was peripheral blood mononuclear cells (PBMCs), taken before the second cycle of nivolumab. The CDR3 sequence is CSVKYGVEQFF. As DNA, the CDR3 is TGCAGCGTCAAATATGGGGTTGAGCAGTTCTTC.